These 25 T cell receptor beta chains originate from one sample sequenced in a study of shared clonotypes between healthy human individuals. Using immunoSEQ multiplex PCR, the repertoire was profiled, and TCRdb retains in-frame clones only, with some absent. The data contain around 700,000 clones, about 74% of them singletons. The sequenced material came from memory CD4+ T cells sorted from blood. Subset here: CD45RA-negative fraction. Receptors originate from a woman aged 25-40 years in good health.

The chain links TRBV9 to TRBJ1-2; 8 bases match TRBD1. Germline values: CDR1 SGDLS, CDR2 YYNGEE. This CDR3 region has 15 residues. The ends lost 3 bases at V and 8 bases at J; junction bases unmatched: 12. This CDR3 is CASSGLRGPIGGYTF. In DNA form, the CDR3 reads TGTGCCAGCAGCGGCCTCAGGGGGCCCATTGGCGGCTACACCTTC.

V gene TRBV28 combines with J gene TRBJ2-7, with D unclear. From germline, CDR1 is MDHEN and CDR2 SYDVKM. The V end lost 3 bases, the J end lost 6 bases, and 21 bases lay between the germline ends. This CDR3 is 16 amino acids long. CDR3 in amino acids: CASSFFRRQKDLEQYF. For the CDR3, the DNA is TGTGCCAGCAGTTTTTTTCGTAGGCAAAAGGATCTCGAGCAGTACTTC.

The J gene is TRBJ2-3, the V gene TRBV12-5; D remains unclear. CDR3 length: 15 amino acids. Looked up from germline, CDR1 is LGHNT and CDR2 is FRNRAP. V was clipped by 0 bases and J by 8 bases, with 15 bases between them. As DNA, the CDR3 is TGTGCTAGTGGTTTGGTACGGATCGGCATCTGTACGCAGTATTTT. Protein product: CASGLVRIGICTQYF.

V usage is TRBV7-8 and J usage is TRBJ1-1; no clear D. This CDR3 is 16 amino acids long. Deletions cut 1 base from V and 0 bases from J, with 12 bases between. Germline values: CDR1 SGHVS, CDR2 FQNEAQ. CDR3 nucleotides: TGTGCCAGCAGCTTAGTTACCCGGCAGGTGAACACTGAAGCTTTCTTT. Amino acids: CASSLVTRQVNTEAFF.

This rearrangement joins TRBV19 to TRBJ1-3; D is undetermined. The germline CDR1 and CDR2 sequences are LNHDA and SQIVND (reference sequence). V lost 10 bases and J lost 8, with 15 bases in between. This CDR3 contains 12 residues. The CDR3 DNA follows: TGTGCCATAAAGGCCCCTGGGGACACCATATATTTT. Amino acids: CAIKAPGDTIYF.

This chain links TRBV15 with TRBJ2-7; 9 positions agree with TRBD2. Germline CDR1 reads LNHNV; CDR2 reads YYDKDF (reference sequence). The CDR3 covers 16 residues. The junction had 5 bases not matched to a gene; V was cut back by 1 base and J by 1 base. This CDR3 reads CATSRAAGLASYEQYF. CDR3 coding DNA: TGTGCCACCAGCAGAGCAGCGGGACTAGCATCCTACGAGCAGTACTTC.

This chain links TRBV28 with TRBJ1-2, with unresolved D. Germline-derived CDR1 and CDR2 are MDHEN and SYDVKM. Between the trimmed V and J ends, which lost 2 bases and 1 base, there was a span of 8 bases. CDR3 length: 14 amino acids. The CDR3 nucleotides are TGTGCCAGCAGTTTAATCAGCGTTAACTATGGCTACACCTTC. Its protein is CASSLISVNYGYTF.

On this clone: Distinct nucleotide sequences in the sample also encode this CDR3. The rearrangement links TRBV27 to TRBJ2-7; TRBD1 might be the D (6 bases). V was trimmed by 3 bases and J by 2 bases, leaving 11 bases between them. The CDR3 runs to 14 residues. Germline V gene data show CDR1 as MNHEY and CDR2 as SMNVEV (reference sequence). The chain's CDR3 is CASSFSQGPYEQYF. The CDR3 bases are TGTGCCAGCAGTTTTTCGCAGGGGCCCTACGAGCAGTACTTC.

A few counts support this clone. The rearrangement joins TRBV5-4 to TRBJ2-3, with 11 positions matching TRBD2. This CDR3 is 16 amino acids long. Unmatched junction bases numbered 6, after V lost 4 bases and J lost 2 bases. Germline V gene lookup returns CDR1 SGHNT and CDR2 YYREEE (reference sequence). The CDR3 loop is CASSLKTSGDTDTQYF. CDR3 sequence (DNA): TGTGCCAGCAGCCTCAAGACTAGCGGGGACACAGATACGCAGTATTTT. Full variable domain (missing parts from reference TRBV5-4 and TRBJ2-3): ETGVTQSPTHLIKTRGQQVTLRCSSQSGHNTVSWYQQALGQGPQFIFQYYREEENGRGNFPPRFSGLQFPNYSSELNVNALELDDSALYLCASSLKTSGDTDTQYFGPGTRLTVL.

The chain has TRBV7-3 and TRBJ1-5; no firm D call. The CDR3 length is 13 residues. The V and J ends lost 0 bases and 4 bases respectively, with 4 bases between them. Germline V gives CDR1 SGHTA, CDR2 FQGTGA. The CDR3 nucleotides read TGTGCCAGCAGCTTAACGGGGAATCAGCCCCAGCATTTT. Protein product: CASSLTGNQPQHF.

CDR3 region: CASSDRDRGSTVSGNTIYF. In DNA, the CDR3 is TGTGCCAGCAGCGACCGGGACAGGGGCTCCACCGTCTCTGGAAACACCATATATTTT. This chain links TRBV21-1 with TRBJ1-3; the table calls TRBD1, which could not be checked here. TRBV21-1 is a documented pseudogene. This CDR3 has 19 amino acids.

Note on this clone: Other DNA sequences in this sample translate to the same CDR3. The chain employs TRBV6-1 and TRBJ1-5; no definite D call. This CDR3 has 13 residues. From germline, CDR1 is MNHNS and CDR2 SASEGT. The V end lost 2 bases, the J end lost 5 bases, and 7 bases lay between the germline ends. The CDR3 DNA sequence: TGTGCCAGCAGTGAAACCGAGGATCAGCCCCAGCATTTT. This sequence encodes CASSETEDQPQHF.

The rearrangement uses TRBV6-4 and TRBJ2-5; TRBD2 aligns across 7 bases. CDR1 and CDR2 (germline): MRHNA, SNTAGT. With V trimmed by 10 bases and J by 4 bases, 15 bases remained unmatched. This CDR3 comprises 15 residues. The CDR3, as DNA: TGTGCCATCGATCGGACTAGACGAATGACAGAGACCCAGTACTTC. Its protein product is CAIDRTRRMTETQYF.

About this clone: This may come from a read error, since a much larger clone is one base off. The same CDR3 is also encoded by other DNA sequences in this sample. The chain uses TRBV5-1 and TRBJ1-1, with D possibly TRBD1 on 5 matching bases. CDR1 is SGHRS and CDR2 is YFSETQ in the germline V gene. The germline V and J ends were trimmed by 4 bases and 4 bases, with 20 bases remaining between them. This CDR3 contains 16 residues. Here the CDR3 DNA reads TGCGCCAGCAGCCGCGCGGGGGGAAGAGGGGTCACTGAAGCTTTCTTT. Protein: CASSRAGGRGVTEAFF.

The chain employs TRBV10-3 and TRBJ2-5; possible D gene TRBD2, 6 bases. The J call may be mistaken, given a closer DNA end match to TRBJ2-7. Germline CDR1 reads ENHRY; CDR2 reads SYGVKD. The CDR3 contains 11 residues. This chain's CDR3 is CAIRRDVEQYF. The CDR3 DNA sequence: TGTGCCATCCGGCGGGATGTCGAGCAGTACTTC.

This chain uses TRBV5-1 with TRBJ2-7; TRBD2 matches 8 bases. The germline V gene has CDR1 SGHRS and CDR2 YFSETQ. The CDR3 is made up of 14 amino acids. Germline trimming cut 4 bases from V and 6 bases from J; bases unmatched to any gene: 9. CDR3 DNA: TGCGCCAGCAGCAGGAGCGGGAGTCTTACCGAGCAGTACTTC. This encodes CASSRSGSLTEQYF.

V usage is TRBV9 and J usage is TRBJ2-3; 11 bases are a match to TRBD1. Germline CDR1 and CDR2: SGDLS and YYNGEE. The CDR3 extends over 16 amino acids. V shed 0 bases and J 2 bases; nucleotides not matched to a gene: 2. This chain's CDR3 is CASSVGTGGFTDTQYF. The CDR3, as DNA: TGTGCCAGCAGCGTAGGGACAGGGGGCTTCACAGATACGCAGTATTTT. Using reference TRBV9 and TRBJ2-3 for the parts outside the CDR3, the full variable domain is DSGVTQTPKHLITATGQRVTLRCSPRSGDLSVYWYQQSLDQGLQFLIQYYNGEERAKGNILERFSAQQFPDLHSELNLSSLELGDSALYFCASSVGTGGFTDTQYFGPGTRLTVL.

With regard to this clone: Other DNA sequences in this sample translate to the same CDR3. The V and J genes are TRBV5-4 and TRBJ2-3; 9 nucleotides align to TRBD2. The germline V gene has CDR1 SGHNT and CDR2 YYREEE (reference sequence). This CDR3 region has 14 residues. V lost 4 bases and J lost 4; bases outside the gene matches: 4. The chain's CDR3 is CASSSAGGPDTQYF. For the CDR3, the DNA is TGTGCCAGCAGCAGCGCGGGAGGGCCAGATACGCAGTATTTT. The variable domain in full, with the rest retrieved from reference TRBV5-4 and TRBJ2-3, is ETGVTQSPTHLIKTRGQQVTLRCSSQSGHNTVSWYQQALGQGPQFIFQYYREEENGRGNFPPRFSGLQFPNYSSELNVNALELDDSALYLCASSSAGGPDTQYFGPGTRLTVL.

This clone was counted once. The chain is built from TRBV2 and TRBJ2-1, with TRBD2 matching 13 bases. The ends lost 5 bases at V and 0 bases at J; junction bases unmatched: 4. Germline CDR1 and CDR2: SNHLY and FYNNEI. This CDR3 has 17 residues. This CDR3 is CASSRTSGGSSYNEQFF. DNA for the CDR3: TGTGCCAGCAGTAGGACTAGCGGGGGAAGCTCCTACAATGAGCAGTTCTTC.

The chain couples TRBV7-9 to TRBJ2-7, with 11 nucleotides matching TRBD2. With V trimmed by 5 bases and J by 2 bases, 8 bases remained unmatched. The CDR3 is 16 residues long. Germline lookup yields CDR1 SEHNR and CDR2 FQNEAQ (reference sequence). The CDR3: CASSRSGRAQAYEQYF. CDR3 in DNA: TGTGCCAGCAGCCGTAGCGGGAGGGCCCAAGCCTACGAGCAGTACTTC.

The rearrangement links TRBV2 to TRBJ2-1; D uncertain. Germline CDR1 SNHLY, CDR2 FYNNEI. This CDR3 has 12 residues. V shed 3 bases and J shed 6 bases, with 6 bases lying between them. DNA for the CDR3: TGTGCCAGCAGTGATGACGGCAATGAGCAGTTCTTC. This translates into CASSDDGNEQFF.

The V and J genes are TRBV9 and TRBJ1-5; a possible D gene is TRBD1 (5 bases). The ends were cut back, 5 bases at V and 6 bases at J, with 18 bases in the middle. Per the germline V gene, CDR1 is SGDLS and CDR2 is YYNGEE. The length of the CDR3 is 15 residues. This CDR3 is CASSPDVGVGQPQHF. For the CDR3, the DNA is TGTGCCAGCAGTCCGGACGTGGGGGTTGGTCAGCCCCAGCATTTT.

J is TRBJ2-7 and V is TRBV2; TRBD1 agrees at 7 bases. J lost 0 bases, V lost 5 bases, and 7 bases had no gene match. CDR1 and CDR2 (germline): SNHLY, FYNNEI. This CDR3 is 15 amino acids long. The CDR3 spells CASSLGQALSYEQYF. CDR3 in DNA: TGTGCCAGCAGTCTTGGACAGGCCCTCTCCTACGAGCAGTACTTC.

The chain uses TRBV5-4 and TRBJ2-1; 15 bases are a match to TRBD2. The CDR3 totals 17 residues. CDR1 is SGHNT and CDR2 is YYREEE in the germline V gene (reference sequence). The ends lost 4 bases at V and 1 base at J; junction bases unmatched: 3. As DNA, the CDR3 is TGTGCCAGCAGCAAAGGACTAGCGGGAGGGTCCTACAATGAGCAGTTCTTC. This codes for CASSKGLAGGSYNEQFF.

The rearrangement links TRBV4-2 to TRBJ2-2; tentatively, D is TRBD1 (5 bases). The V and J ends lost 3 bases and 4 bases respectively, with 12 bases between them. The CDR3 covers 15 residues. Germline loops: CDR1 LGHNA, CDR2 YNFKEQ. The CDR3: CASSQYTGSTGELFF. The CDR3 DNA is TGTGCCAGCAGCCAGTATACAGGATCCACCGGGGAGCTGTTTTTT.